Below are 24 T cell receptor beta chains sequenced from a single sample in a study of a mutant IDH1 vaccine in newly diagnosed glioma. No antigen has been assigned to these receptors. The method was immunoSEQ multiplex PCR; TCRdb's version includes in-frame clones alone and lacks a portion of them. The table has roughly 40,000 clones, roughly nine tenths seen once; the top ten hold roughly 2.6%. Time point given: week 5, during vaccination. Mutant IDH1 20-mer peptide, at 300 ug, made up each vaccine dose, with topical imiquimod. The starting material was PBMCs, obtained from a glioma patient whose treatment included an IDH1 peptide vaccine. These receptors were collected from a man aged 45-65 years with glioma.

The gene calls are TRBV10-3 and TRBJ2-7; 8 positions agree with TRBD1. The CDR3 has 14 residues. Germline values: CDR1 ENHRY, CDR2 SYGVKD. V lost 3 bases to trimming and J lost 5 bases; unmatched junction nucleotides: 6. The CDR3 spells CAISDPGGRNEQYF. The CDR3 DNA reads TGTGCCATCAGTGACCCAGGGGGCCGTAACGAGCAGTACTTC.

This chain connects TRBV29-1 to TRBJ2-1; 10 bases agree with TRBD2. The CDR3 runs 14 residues. Germline V lookup: CDR1 SQVTM, CDR2 ANQGSEA. With 5 bases clipped from V and 7 bases from J, the junction kept 8 bases outside the gene matches. This CDR3 reads CSVPGLASSNEQFF. As DNA, the CDR3 is TGCAGCGTTCCGGGACTAGCGTCTTCTAATGAGCAGTTCTTC.

The chain employs TRBV10-2 and TRBJ1-1; the D is unclear. Germline V gives CDR1 WSHSY, CDR2 SAAADI. The V gene lost 6 bases and the J gene lost 7 bases, with 15 bases spanning the gap. The CDR3 runs 13 residues. This CDR3 reads CASSLEGGGEAFF. The CDR3 bases are TGCGCCAGCAGCTTAGAGGGTGGTGGTGAAGCTTTCTTT.

V is TRBV19 and J is TRBJ2-2; no definite D call. Germline V CDR1 and CDR2: LNHDA, SQIVND (reference sequence). The V and J ends lost 3 bases and 1 base respectively, with 6 bases between them. CDR3 size: 14 residues. The CDR3: CASSIRGNTGELFF. The CDR3 nucleotides are TGTGCCAGTAGTATCAGAGGGAACACCGGGGAGCTGTTTTTT.

The V call is TRBV5-1, the J call TRBJ2-6; D may correspond to TRBD1 or TRBD2 (6 bases each). Looked up from germline, CDR1 is SGHRS and CDR2 is YFSETQ. Trimming stripped 1 base from V and 4 bases from J, with 9 bases between. The CDR3 is 15 residues long. CDR3 in DNA: TGCGCCAGCAGCTTGCGGGGGCCCGGGGCCAACGTCCTGACTTTC. Translation gives CASSLRGPGANVLTF.

Only one count was recorded for this clone. The chain uses TRBV28 and TRBJ1-4; unclear D gene. Trimming stripped 1 base from V and 1 base from J, with 7 bases between. The CDR3 contains 15 residues. Germline V CDR1 and CDR2: MDHEN, SYDVKM. The CDR3 DNA is TGTGCCAGCAGTTTATCCGGGGTAACTAATGAAAAACTGTTTTTT. Translating gives CASSLSGVTNEKLFF.

The table lists this clone with a few counts. This chain links TRBV11-1 with TRBJ2-7, with D hard to call. The germline V and J ends were trimmed by 8 bases and 3 bases, with 14 bases remaining between them. Germline-derived CDR1 and CDR2 are SGHAT and FQDESV (reference sequence). This CDR3 contains 13 residues. The CDR3 DNA reads as TGTGCCAGCTCAGGAACTGAGTACTACGAGCAGTACTTC. Residues: CASSGTEYYEQYF.

The chain joins TRBV7-8 to TRBJ2-6; D possibly corresponds to TRBD1 (5 bases). V was trimmed by 5 bases and J by 0 bases, leaving 8 bases between them. Germline loops: CDR1 SGHVS, CDR2 FQNEAQ. The CDR3 spans 15 residues. DNA of the CDR3: TGTGCCAGCAGCCAAGACAGCTCTGGGGCCAACGTCCTGACTTTC. It is translated as CASSQDSSGANVLTF.

The chain recombines TRBV11-2 with TRBJ1-2, with a weak D call TRBD1 (5 bases). The V gene lost 0 bases and the J gene lost 3 bases, with 20 bases spanning the gap. Per germline, CDR1 SGHAT and CDR2 FQNNGV. The CDR3 sequence is 18 residues long. This CDR3 reads CASSLDRDGLRLDYGYTF. As DNA, the CDR3 is TGTGCCAGCAGCTTAGACCGGGACGGGCTCCGGTTGGACTATGGCTACACCTTC.

The V gene is TRBV5-6, the J gene TRBJ2-7; D ambiguous. This CDR3 is 12 amino acids long. V gave up 2 bases and J gave up 5 bases, with 8 bases separating them. In germline, CDR1 is SGHDT, CDR2 YYEEEE. The CDR3 is CASSFGVHEQYF. The CDR3 region has the DNA TGTGCCAGCAGCTTTGGAGTCCACGAGCAGTACTTC.

The chain recombines TRBV28 with TRBJ2-5; D is unresolved. The CDR3 has 15 amino acids. Deletions cut 7 bases from V and 4 bases from J, with 19 bases between. The germline gives CDR1 MDHEN, CDR2 SYDVKM. The CDR3 loop reads CASTPPAPYGETQYF. CDR3 coding DNA: TGTGCCAGCACCCCCCCAGCGCCCTACGGAGAGACCCAGTACTTC.

The gene calls are TRBV27 and TRBJ1-3, with TRBD1 identical over 8 bases. CDR1 is MNHEY and CDR2 is SMNVEV in the germline V gene (reference sequence). This CDR3 spans 13 amino acids. The junction had 3 bases not matched to a gene; V was cut back by 8 bases and J by 3 bases. The CDR3 region has the DNA TGTGCCAGCGCCGACAGGGGTGGAAACACCATATATTTT. Translation gives CASADRGGNTIYF.

The CDR3 DNA reads TGTGCCATCAGGACCGGCTCCTACAATGAGCAGTTCTTC. It codes for CAIRTGSYNEQFF. The chain is built from TRBV10-3 and TRBJ2-1; D remains ambiguous. The germline V gene has CDR1 ENHRY and CDR2 SYGVKD. Trimming stripped 6 bases from V and 0 bases from J, with 6 bases between. This CDR3 is 13 amino acids long.

The CDR3 DNA reads as TGCGCCCGCGAACCCGGGGAGCTGTTTTTT. Amino acids: CAREPGELFF. The chain employs TRBV10-1 and TRBJ2-2; D is uncertain. The V and J ends lost 11 bases and 6 bases respectively, with 7 bases between them. There are 10 residues in the CDR3. The V gene's germline CDR1 is WNHNN and CDR2 SYGVQD (reference sequence).

The chain combines TRBV6-5 with TRBJ2-7; 9 bases agree with TRBD1. The trim removed 0 bases at V and 2 bases at J, leaving 2 bases unmatched. The germline gives CDR1 MNHEY, CDR2 SVGAGI. The length of the CDR3 is 15 residues. This chain's CDR3 is CASSYSGTGTYEQYF. CDR3 bases: TGTGCCAGCAGTTACTCCGGGACAGGGACCTACGAGCAGTACTTC.

This clone was counted once. V gene TRBV5-1 combines with J gene TRBJ1-2, with a possible D match to TRBD1 (6 bases). V lost 0 bases and J lost 5, with 17 bases in between. Germline CDR1 and CDR2: SGHRS and YFSETQ. CDR3 length equals 16 residues. The CDR3 sequence: CASSLAYDRWFYGYTF. As DNA, the CDR3 is TGCGCCAGCAGCTTGGCATATGACAGGTGGTTTTATGGCTACACCTTC.

The chain joins TRBV7-8 to TRBJ1-2; D ambiguous. Germline V CDR1 and CDR2: SGHVS, FQNEAQ. CDR3 length equals 13 residues. Between the trimmed V and J ends, which lost 3 bases and 0 bases, there was a span of 5 bases. CDR3 sequence reads: CASSLSTNYGYTF. The CDR3 DNA sequence: TGTGCCAGCAGCTTGTCTACTAACTATGGCTACACCTTC.

The chain carries TRBV30 and TRBJ1-1; D is perhaps TRBD1 (6 bases). CDR3 size: 14 residues. Per germline, CDR1 GTSNPN and CDR2 SVGIG (reference sequence). The V end was cut by 0 bases, the J end by 5 bases, with 13 bases between. The CDR3 DNA sequence: TGTGCCTGGAGTGTTGAGGGGGGCAGGACTGAAGCTTTCTTT. Its protein is CAWSVEGGRTEAFF.

This chain links TRBV5-1 with TRBJ2-6, with D uncertain. V gave up 2 bases and J gave up 0 bases, with 6 bases separating them. This CDR3 spans 15 amino acids. From germline, CDR1 is SGHRS and CDR2 YFSETQ. The CDR3 spells CASSFDNSGANVLTF. CDR3 coding DNA: TGCGCCAGCAGCTTTGACAACTCTGGGGCCAACGTCCTGACTTTC.

J is TRBJ1-2 and V is TRBV2; the D is unclear. This CDR3 spans 11 amino acids. Trimming left V 7 bases short and J 2 bases short, with 5 bases between. Germline assignment: CDR1 SNHLY and CDR2 FYNNEI. The DNA of the CDR3 is TGTGCCAGCATGGGCAACTATGGCTACACCTTC. Translating it yields CASMGNYGYTF.

The chain couples TRBV30 to TRBJ1-4; TRBD1 matches at 11 bases. The CDR3 is 17 amino acids. Losses at the gene ends were 0 bases for V and 7 bases for J; bases not matched to a gene: 10. Per germline, CDR1 GTSNPN and CDR2 SVGIG (reference sequence). The CDR3 nucleotides are TGTGCCTGGAGTGTGAAAGGACAGGGGGCGGTGGCTGAAAAACTGTTTTTT. It translates to CAWSVKGQGAVAEKLFF.

The chain carries TRBV2 and TRBJ2-7; D gene ambiguous. This CDR3 spans 17 amino acids. Germline CDR1 is SNHLY and CDR2 is FYNNEI. The ends were cut back, 0 bases at V and 2 bases at J, with 17 bases in the middle. The CDR3 sequence: CASSEALRNSFTYEQYF. CDR3 nucleotides: TGTGCCAGCAGTGAAGCGCTCCGGAATTCTTTTACCTACGAGCAGTACTTC.

The chain joins TRBV4-3 to TRBJ2-3; 14 bases match TRBD2. Germline CDR1 and CDR2: LGHNA and YSLEER. V gave up 1 base and J gave up 4 bases; unmatched junction bases: 7. CDR3 length equals 18 residues. CDR3 DNA: TGCGCCAGCAGCCAAGTTAAGACTAGCGGGGGGGCCTCAGATACGCAGTATTTT. It yields the protein CASSQVKTSGGASDTQYF.

The chain recombines TRBV19 with TRBJ2-7; D may match TRBD1 or TRBD2 (5 bases each). The ends were cut back, 6 bases at V and 0 bases at J, with 21 bases in the middle. This CDR3 region has 17 residues. Germline loops: CDR1 LNHDA, CDR2 SQIVND (reference sequence). The CDR3 nucleotides read TGTGCCAGTAGCCTTACCCAAGGGACCGCGCGCTCCTACGAGCAGTACTTC. Residues: CASSLTQGTARSYEQYF.